These T cell receptor beta chains were read from a single sample in a study of T cells after yellow fever vaccination. Each CDR3 protein is one row after TCRdb ran MiXCR on the 5' RACE reads. This table holds tens of thousands of distinct CDR3 sequences, 5% to 6.5% found once. Material: CD4+ T cells sorted from PBMCs, obtained roughly 15 days after the first yellow fever vaccination. The receptors shown here come from a man aged 18 to 30 who received the YFV17D yellow fever vaccine. Each CDR3 is given with its conserved first and last residue.

>TRBJ1-4|TRBV5-6
CASSPGQGEEKLFF
>TRBJ1-6|TRBV10-2
CASSETGGMSPLHF
>TRBJ2-1|TRBV5-1
CASSSDRGGYNEQFF
>TRBJ2-5|TRBV12-3/TRBV12-4
CASSPLWGLETQYF
>TRBJ2-1|TRBV6-2/TRBV6-3
CASARPGLAGYNEQFF
>TRBJ2-2|TRBV4-3
CASSQERATDAGELFF
>TRBJ2-5|TRBV18
CASSSTSAETQYF
>TRBJ2-3|TRBV7-2
CASSQTVVSGGRTDTQYF
>TRBJ2-2|TRBV12-3/TRBV12-4
CASSFDPGTTGELFF
>TRBJ2-6|TRBV5-1
CASSLGPGPSSGANVLTF
>TRBJ2-3|TRBV4-1
CASSQDQRGPGDTQYF
>TRBJ1-5|TRBV18
CASSGQGHQPQHF
>TRBJ1-1|TRBV7-3
CASSPRQGMNTEAFF
>TRBJ2-1|TRBV7-3
CASGTGSSYNEQFF
>TRBJ1-5|TRBV6-5
CASSFLTLAGNNQPQHF
>TRBJ1-2|TRBV6-2/TRBV6-3
CASSPKEAGYGYTF
>TRBJ2-7|TRBV5-5
CARGPGALYEQYF
>TRBJ2-7|TRBV12-3/TRBV12-4
CASSRRTDLTYEQYF
>TRBJ2-4|TRBV20-1
CSATSTSGATKNIQYF
>TRBJ1-1|TRBV5-5
CASSGRGLTEAFF
>TRBJ2-5|TRBV12-3/TRBV12-4
CASSPSGGAGETQYF
>TRBJ1-1|TRBV19
CASTSMGAFKIGEAFF
>TRBJ2-2|TRBV7-3
CASSGQEAGELFF
>TRBJ2-3|TRBV2
CASSAGAADTQYF
>TRBJ1-2|TRBV12-3/TRBV12-4
CASTPGYGYTF
>TRBJ1-5|TRBV3-1
CASGGGSGNQPQHF
>TRBJ1-3|TRBV20-1
CSARIENTIYF
>TRBJ1-3|TRBV5-1
CASSGPDSGNTIYF
>TRBJ2-7|TRBV2
CASSEAEAYEQYF
>TRBJ1-1|TRBV4-2
CASSQDTGTEAFF
>TRBJ1-1|TRBV29-1
CSVESPPGGRRAEAFF
>TRBJ1-5|TRBV5-5
CASSLVEGTNQPQHF
>TRBJ2-5|TRBV7-9
CASSPLQLGKRETQYF
>TRBJ2-3|TRBV4-3
CASSQDKSYQDTQYF
>TRBJ2-4|TRBV5-4
CASSFGGPAKNIQYF
>TRBJ2-2|TRBV11-1
CASSPRDWNTGELFF
>TRBJ1-6|TRBV3-1
CASSQNEGGGSPLHF
>TRBJ2-5|TRBV10-3
CAIRTNVDQYF
>TRBJ2-7|TRBV7-2
CASSLDGFHEQYF
>TRBJ1-2|TRBV7-2
CASSSLYGGLNGYTF
>TRBJ2-3|TRBV10-3
CAIRGLQGDTQYF
>TRBJ2-4|TRBV7-2
CASSLGLGNIQYF
>TRBJ2-5|TRBV30
CAWSVGGIRETQYF
>TRBJ2-1|TRBV7-2
CASSSRQGRNEQFF
>TRBJ1-1|TRBV12-3/TRBV12-4
CASSLRTGVTEAFF
>TRBJ2-5|TRBV7-2
CASSLVGQATQETQYF
>TRBJ1-3|TRBV10-3
CAALRDGNTIYF
>TRBJ2-7|TRBV9
CASSLRGYGEQYF
>TRBJ1-5|TRBV19
CASSGTGSLRSNQPQHF
>TRBJ2-1|TRBV11-2
CASSLGSPAHNEQFF
>TRBJ2-3|TRBV20-1
CSAGRGVRDTQYF
>TRBJ1-5|TRBV20-1
CSAHDRGFNNQPQHF
>TRBJ2-3|TRBV18
CASSPLTGGPGDTQYF